Following are 18 T cell receptor beta chains from one sample sequenced in a study of identical twins (dated by TCRdb to about 2016). The library was produced with 5' RACE. TCRdb lists the instrument as Illumina HiSeq 2000. TCRdb passed the public sequencing reads through fastp at Q25 and MiXCR, retaining productive beta sequences. Rows matching on CDR3 protein sequence are summarized as one entry with the most common DNA and genes. The sample has about 690,000 distinct CDR3 sequences on record, 5.5% to 6.5% of them singletons. Of the sample, around 1.9% is held by the ten largest clones. The sample was naive T cells sorted from blood. The cell subset or site tag for this specimen amounts to: cells isolated with a human naive T-cell isolation kit. The receptors come from a man aged 18 to 29 in good health.

This clonotype appeared a few times. The chain combines TRBV7-2 with TRBJ2-5, with 10 nucleotides matching TRBD2. CDR3 length: 18 amino acids. The V segment lost 0 bases and the J segment 8 bases; nucleotides outside the gene matches: 15. The germline V gene has CDR1 SGHTA and CDR2 FQGNSA. This chain's CDR3 is CASSLAASAGTSDQTQYF. The DNA of the CDR3 is TGTGCCAGCAGCTTAGCAGCCAGCGCCGGGACTAGCGACCAAACCCAGTACTTC.

This clonotype was counted ten times or more. The chain uses TRBV5-6 and TRBJ2-1; tentatively, D is TRBD2 (7 bases). With 4 bases removed from V and 12 bases from J, the gap between germline ends came to 29 bases. The CDR3 extends over 17 amino acids. Germline CDR1 and CDR2: SGHDT and YYEEEE. The DNA of the CDR3 is TGTGCCAGCAGCCGGGAGGTTTACGGCAGGGACATGATTCGGCAGTTCTTC. It translates to CASSREVYGRDMIRQFF.

In its sample, this clonotype was seen many times. This sequence joins TRBV6-1 and TRBJ2-2; a possible D gene is TRBD1 (6 bases). Trimming removed 4 bases from V and 6 bases from J, with 18 bases in between. The germline V gene encodes CDR1 MNHNS and CDR2 SASEGT. This CDR3 is 16 amino acids long. The CDR3 DNA reads TGTGCCAGCAGTGGTACAGGGCTCAGCGGCTCCGGGGAGCTGTTTTTT. Protein: CASSGTGLSGSGELFF.

This clonotype has at least ten counts. This chain joins TRBV7-2 and TRBJ1-2; perhaps TRBD1 as D (5 bases). Trimming stripped 1 base from V and 5 bases from J, with 8 bases between. The CDR3 consists of 13 residues. The germline CDR1 and CDR2 sequences are SGHTA and FQGNSA. The CDR3 region has the DNA TGTGCCAGCAGCTTAGGGGGGACTTATGGCTACACCTTC. The encoded protein is CASSLGGTYGYTF.

This clonotype was found many times. The chain has TRBV10-3 and TRBJ1-2; TRBD1 is a possible D gene (5 bases). Trimming cost V 6 bases and J 0 bases, with 14 bases left between them. The germline V gene encodes CDR1 ENHRY and CDR2 SYGVKD. The CDR3 extends over 15 amino acids. The CDR3 DNA reads TGTGCCATCAGGGAAACCGGGACCCCTAACTATGGCTACACCTTC. This gives the protein CAIRETGTPNYGYTF.

This clonotype was seen at least ten times. The genes are TRBV27 and TRBJ2-7; D remains unclear. The CDR3 spans 9 residues. Germline-derived CDR1 and CDR2 are MNHEY and SMNVEV (reference sequence). V lost 8 bases, J lost 4 bases, and 3 bases lay in between. This CDR3 is CASPYEQYV. The CDR3 region has the DNA TGTGCCAGCCCGTACGAGCAGTACGTC.

The chain employs TRBV4-3 and TRBJ2-7, with 11 bases lining up with TRBD2. From germline, CDR1 is LGHNA and CDR2 YSLEER. The CDR3 has 16 residues. J lost 5 bases, V lost 0 bases, and 6 bases had no gene match. This chain's CDR3 is CASSQEETSGSNEQYF. The CDR3 DNA reads TGCGCCAGCAGCCAAGAGGAAACTAGCGGGAGCAACGAGCAGTACTTC.

This clonotype was detected a few times. V usage is TRBV14 and J usage is TRBJ2-7; D is undetermined. Germline-derived CDR1 and CDR2 are SGHDN and FVKESK. V lost 0 bases and J 3 bases, leaving 9 bases between the germline ends. The CDR3 has 14 amino acids. This CDR3 is CASSQDLGSYEQYF. The CDR3, as DNA: TGTGCCAGCAGCCAAGATCTTGGCAGCTACGAGCAGTACTTC.

This clonotype was recorded at least ten times. This chain joins TRBV12-3 or TRBV12-4 and TRBJ2-3; 9 bases are shared with TRBD1. J gave up 2 bases and V 5 bases, and 8 bases lay outside the gene matches. The CDR3 covers 16 residues. The CDR3 region has the DNA TGTGCCAGCAGTCCCATACAGGGGGCTCTCACAGATACGCAGTATTTT. Its translation: CASSPIQGALTDTQYF.

This clonotype was counted a few times. DNA for the CDR3: TGCAGTGCTGCCCCGGGCCGCCCTAACTATGGCTACACCTTC. It yields the protein CSAAPGRPNYGYTF. V gene TRBV20-1 combines with J gene TRBJ1-2; no reliable D call. Trimming cost V 5 bases and J 0 bases, with 13 bases left between them. The CDR3 is made up of 14 amino acids. CDR1 and CDR2 (germline): DFQATT, SNEGSKA (reference sequence).

The gene calls are TRBV12-5 and TRBJ2-4; the D gene could be TRBD1 or TRBD2 (7 bases each). The V gene's germline CDR1 is LGHNT and CDR2 FRNRAP. The CDR3 loop spans 13 amino acids. Deletions cut 5 bases from V and 12 bases from J, with 17 bases between. CDR3 sequence (DNA): TGTGCTAGTGGTGTCGACAGGGAGGGCGGTCAGTACTTC. Its translation: CASGVDREGGQYF.

This chain joins TRBV24-1 and TRBJ2-1; TRBD2 matches at 7 bases. CDR1 and CDR2 from the germline V gene are KGHDR and SFDVKD. J gave up 5 bases and V 6 bases, and 12 bases lay outside the gene matches. This CDR3 spans 16 amino acids. CDR3 coding DNA: TGTGCCACCAGTAAAAGCGGGATGAGTGGTAACAATGAGCAGTTCTTC. Encoded protein: CATSKSGMSGNNEQFF.

This clonotype has ten or more counts. Written as DNA, the CDR3 is TGTGCCAGCAGCGTAGGCGGTTCACCCCTCCACTTT. It translates to CASSVGGSPLHF. This chain connects TRBV9 to TRBJ1-6; D uncertain. With 0 bases removed from V and 9 bases from J, the gap between germline ends came to 4 bases. Germline V CDR1 and CDR2: SGDLS, YYNGEE. There are 12 residues in the CDR3.

This clonotype appeared many times. This chain connects TRBV20-1 to TRBJ2-4; TRBD1 matches at 8 bases. The CDR3 loop spans 15 amino acids. Germline lookup yields CDR1 DFQATT and CDR2 SNEGSKA (reference sequence). Trimming cost V 4 bases and J 0 bases; bases outside gene matches: 5. The CDR3 is CSANRGTLAKNIQYF. The CDR3, as DNA: TGCAGTGCTAACAGGGGGACCTTAGCCAAAAACATTCAGTACTTC.

The chain carries TRBV12-3 or TRBV12-4 and TRBJ2-3; 7 bases fit TRBD1. The CDR3 sequence is 15 residues long. Trimming at V came to 2 bases and at J to 8 bases, leaving 10 bases not matched to a gene. The CDR3 loop is CASSLTRGLISTQYF. CDR3 coding DNA: TGTGCCAGCAGTTTAACCAGGGGGTTGATCAGTACGCAGTATTTT.

This clonotype was detected only a few times. The CDR3 loop is CASSQPGPLLNEQFF. Written as DNA, the CDR3 is TGTGCCAGCAGCCAGCCGGGACCCCTCCTCAATGAGCAGTTCTTC. The chain employs TRBV4-2 and TRBJ2-1; D possibly uses TRBD1 or TRBD2 (5 bases each). V lost 3 bases, J lost 6 bases, and 15 bases lay in between. Germline CDR1 LGHNA, CDR2 YNFKEQ. This CDR3 spans 15 amino acids.

This clonotype was detected ten times or more. The genes are TRBV25-1 and TRBJ1-1; the D is unclear. With 4 bases removed from V and 0 bases from J, the gap between germline ends came to 6 bases. This CDR3 has 13 amino acids. Germline V gives CDR1 MGHDK, CDR2 SYGVNS. CDR3 region: CASSAQMNTEAFF. CDR3 nucleotide sequence: TGTGCCAGCAGTGCACAGATGAACACTGAAGCTTTCTTT.

This clonotype was counted at least ten times. The chain has TRBV29-1 and TRBJ2-5; D perhaps matches TRBD1 (5 bases). V was clipped by 5 bases and J by 7 bases, with 14 bases between them. CDR1 is SQVTM, CDR2 ANQGSEA, per germline. The CDR3 consists of 12 residues. Written as DNA, the CDR3 is TGCAGCGTTTGGGGCTCCCCTGGGACCCAGTACTTC. This sequence encodes CSVWGSPGTQYF.